This entry lists 5 T cell receptor beta chains sequenced from one sample in a study of blood T cell repertoires in COVID-19. Method: immunoSEQ multiplex PCR; TCRdb's copy keeps in-frame clones and lacks some. Of some 140,000 clones in the sample, 70% to 85% are singletons; the top ten hold about 10%. Source material: peripheral blood. The receptors originated from a man aged 60 to 75 who had recovered from COVID-19.

The chain combines TRBV18 with TRBJ1-2, with 7 bases fitting TRBD1. Unmatched junction bases numbered 8, after V lost 6 bases and J lost 1 base. The length of the CDR3 is 15 residues. The V gene's germline CDR1 is KGHSH and CDR2 LQKENI. CDR3 sequence reads: CASSTKTGSNYGYTF. As DNA, the CDR3 is TGTGCCAGCTCGACGAAGACAGGGAGTAACTATGGCTACACCTTC.

The gene calls are TRBV7-9 and TRBJ2-7, with 11 positions matching TRBD2. Germline V CDR1 and CDR2: SEHNR, FQNEAQ (reference sequence). V lost 2 bases, J lost 0 bases, and 9 bases stayed unmatched. CDR3 length equals 18 residues. CDR3 residues: CASSLPPRLAGPSYEQYF. CDR3 DNA: TGTGCCAGCAGCTTACCACCCAGACTAGCGGGGCCCTCCTACGAGCAGTACTTC.

The chain recombines TRBV7-3 with TRBJ2-3; 8 bases match TRBD2. This CDR3 is built from 20 residues. CDR1 SGHTA and CDR2 FQGTGA come from the germline V gene. V gave up 4 bases and J gave up 0 bases; unmatched junction bases: 18. CDR3 sequence (DNA): TGTGCCAGCAGCTCGCAGACTACCGGGGGGGCCGGGTTGAGCACAGATACGCAGTATTTT. It encodes CASSSQTTGGAGLSTDTQYF.

V usage is TRBV5-6 and J usage is TRBJ1-1, with 8 bases fitting TRBD1. V shed 1 base, J shed 3 bases, and the junction held 11 bases outside the gene matches. CDR1 and CDR2 from the germline V gene are SGHDT and YYEEEE. CDR3 size: 17 residues. CDR3 in amino acids: CASSLRGQGAGHTEAFF. The CDR3 nucleotides are TGTGCCAGCAGCTTGCGGGGGCAGGGGGCAGGGCACACTGAAGCTTTCTTT.

The chain couples TRBV19 to TRBJ2-1; D is perhaps TRBD1 (5 bases). Looked up from germline, CDR1 is LNHDA and CDR2 is SQIVND (reference sequence). Trimming pared 5 bases from V and 7 bases from J, leaving 15 bases between. The CDR3 extends over 14 amino acids. CDR3 in amino acids: CASSAHRWRNEQFF. CDR3 in DNA: TGTGCCAGTAGTGCGCACAGGTGGCGGAATGAGCAGTTCTTC.